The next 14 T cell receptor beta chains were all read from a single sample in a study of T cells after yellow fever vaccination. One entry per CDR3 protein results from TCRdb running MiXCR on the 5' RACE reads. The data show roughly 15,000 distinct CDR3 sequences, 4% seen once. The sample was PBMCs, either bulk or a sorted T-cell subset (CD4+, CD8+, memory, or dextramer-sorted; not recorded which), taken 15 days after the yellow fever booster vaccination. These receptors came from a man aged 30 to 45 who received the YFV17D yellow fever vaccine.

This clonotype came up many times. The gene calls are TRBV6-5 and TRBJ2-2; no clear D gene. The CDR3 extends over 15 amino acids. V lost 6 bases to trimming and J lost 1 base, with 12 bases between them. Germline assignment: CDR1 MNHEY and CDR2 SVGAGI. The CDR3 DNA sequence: TGTGCCAGCAGGCTCCAGCTAGGGAACACCGGGGAGCTGTTTTTT. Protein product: CASRLQLGNTGELFF.

The CDR3 nucleotides are TGTGCCAGCAGTTACTCAGGAAGGAGGACAGGGTATGCCGGGGAGCTGTTTTTT. Residues: CASSYSGRRTGYAGELFF. The chain has TRBV6-5 and TRBJ2-2; TRBD1 matches 8 bases. The CDR3 spans 18 residues. Germline V gene sequence: CDR1 MNHEY, CDR2 SVGAGI. The ends lost 0 bases at V and 6 bases at J; junction bases unmatched: 12.

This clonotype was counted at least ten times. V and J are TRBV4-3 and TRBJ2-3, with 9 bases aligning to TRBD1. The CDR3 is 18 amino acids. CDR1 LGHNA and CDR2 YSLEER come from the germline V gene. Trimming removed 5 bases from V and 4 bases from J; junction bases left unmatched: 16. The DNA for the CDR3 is TGCGCCAGCAGCAACCGGGACAGGGCCGCAGGGGCGGCAGATACGCAGTATTTT. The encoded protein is CASSNRDRAAGAADTQYF.

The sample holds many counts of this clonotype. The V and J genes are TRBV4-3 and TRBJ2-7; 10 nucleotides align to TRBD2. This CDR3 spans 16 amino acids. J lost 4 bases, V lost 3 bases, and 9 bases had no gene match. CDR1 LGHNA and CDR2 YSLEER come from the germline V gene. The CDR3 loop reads CASSQYPGLASYEQYF. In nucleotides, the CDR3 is TGCGCCAGCAGCCAGTACCCGGGACTAGCGTCGTACGAGCAGTACTTC.

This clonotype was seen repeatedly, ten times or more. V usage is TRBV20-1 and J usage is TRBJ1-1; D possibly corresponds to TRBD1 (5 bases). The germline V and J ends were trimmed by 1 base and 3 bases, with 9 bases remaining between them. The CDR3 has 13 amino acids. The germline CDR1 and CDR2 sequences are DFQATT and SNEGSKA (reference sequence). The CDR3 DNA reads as TGCAGTGCTAGAGGTGGGACTCACACTGAAGCTTTCTTT. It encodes CSARGGTHTEAFF.

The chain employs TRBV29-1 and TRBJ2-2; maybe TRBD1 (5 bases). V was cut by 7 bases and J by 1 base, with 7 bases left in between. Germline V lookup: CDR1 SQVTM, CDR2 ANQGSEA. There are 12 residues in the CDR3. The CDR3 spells CSAGQNTGELFF. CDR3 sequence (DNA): TGCAGCGCTGGACAGAACACCGGGGAGCTGTTTTTT.

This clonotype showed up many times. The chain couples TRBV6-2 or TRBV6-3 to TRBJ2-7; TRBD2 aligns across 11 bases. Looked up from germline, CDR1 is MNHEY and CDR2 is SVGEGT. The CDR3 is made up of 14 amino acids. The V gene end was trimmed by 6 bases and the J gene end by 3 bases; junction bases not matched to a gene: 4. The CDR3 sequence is CASRQLAGVYEQYF. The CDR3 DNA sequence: TGTGCCAGCAGGCAACTAGCGGGAGTCTACGAGCAGTACTTC.

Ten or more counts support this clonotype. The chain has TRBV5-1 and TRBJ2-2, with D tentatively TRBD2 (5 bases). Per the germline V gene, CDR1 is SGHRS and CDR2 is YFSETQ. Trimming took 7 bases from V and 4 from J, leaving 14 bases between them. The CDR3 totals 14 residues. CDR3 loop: CASHFSAGTGELFF. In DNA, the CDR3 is TGCGCCAGCCACTTTTCGGCGGGCACCGGGGAGCTGTTTTTT.

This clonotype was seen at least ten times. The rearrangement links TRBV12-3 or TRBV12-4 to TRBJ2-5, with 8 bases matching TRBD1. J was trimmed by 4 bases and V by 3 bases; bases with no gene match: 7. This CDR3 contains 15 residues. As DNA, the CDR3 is TGTGCCAGCAGTTTGTCAGGGGGCGCATTAGAGACCCAGTACTTC. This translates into CASSLSGGALETQYF.

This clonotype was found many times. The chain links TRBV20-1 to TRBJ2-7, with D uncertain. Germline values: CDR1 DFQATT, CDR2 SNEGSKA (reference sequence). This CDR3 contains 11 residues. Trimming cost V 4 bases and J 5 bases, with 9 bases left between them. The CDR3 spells CSATETDEQYF. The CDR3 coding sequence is TGCAGTGCTACAGAAACGGACGAGCAGTACTTC.

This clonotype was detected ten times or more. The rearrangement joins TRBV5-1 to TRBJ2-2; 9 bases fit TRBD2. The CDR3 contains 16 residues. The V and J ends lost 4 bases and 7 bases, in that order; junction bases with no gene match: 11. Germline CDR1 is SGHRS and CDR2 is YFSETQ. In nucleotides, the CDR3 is TGCGCCAGCAGCACCATGCTTAGCGGGAGCAGCGGGGAGCTGTTTTTT. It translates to CASSTMLSGSSGELFF.

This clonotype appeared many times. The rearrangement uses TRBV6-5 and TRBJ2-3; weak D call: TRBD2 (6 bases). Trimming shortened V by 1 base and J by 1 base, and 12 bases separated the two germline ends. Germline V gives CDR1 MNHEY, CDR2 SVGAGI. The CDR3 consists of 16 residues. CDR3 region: CASSYLAALGTDTQYF. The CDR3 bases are TGTGCCAGCAGTTACTTAGCGGCCTTAGGCACAGATACGCAGTATTTT.

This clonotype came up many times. The DNA of the CDR3 is TGTGCCAGCAGCGCAAGAGGAGGGGACGAGCAGTACTTC. Protein sequence: CASSARGGDEQYF. V is TRBV7-2 and J is TRBJ2-7, with a possible D match to TRBD2 (6 bases). The V gene's germline CDR1 is SGHTA and CDR2 FQGNSA. The CDR3 runs to 13 residues. The V gene lost 5 bases and the J gene lost 5 bases, with 13 bases spanning the gap.

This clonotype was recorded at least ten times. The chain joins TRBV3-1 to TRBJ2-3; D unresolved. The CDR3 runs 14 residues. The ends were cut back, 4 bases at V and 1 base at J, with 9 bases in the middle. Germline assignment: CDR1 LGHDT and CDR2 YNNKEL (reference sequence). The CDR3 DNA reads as TGTGCCAGCAGCCCCAAGTTCCGCACAGATACGCAGTATTTT. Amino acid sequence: CASSPKFRTDTQYF.